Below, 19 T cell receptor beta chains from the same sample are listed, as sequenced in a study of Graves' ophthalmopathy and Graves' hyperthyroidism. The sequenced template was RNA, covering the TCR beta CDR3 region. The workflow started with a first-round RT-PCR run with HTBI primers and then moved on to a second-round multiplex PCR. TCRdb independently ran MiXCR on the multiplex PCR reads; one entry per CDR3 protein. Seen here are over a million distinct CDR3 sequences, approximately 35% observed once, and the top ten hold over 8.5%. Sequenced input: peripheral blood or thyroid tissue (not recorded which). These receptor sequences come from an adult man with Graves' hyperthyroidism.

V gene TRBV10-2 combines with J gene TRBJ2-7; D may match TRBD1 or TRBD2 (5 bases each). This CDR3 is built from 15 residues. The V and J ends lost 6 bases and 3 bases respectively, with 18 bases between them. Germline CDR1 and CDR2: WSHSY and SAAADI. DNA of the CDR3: TGCGCCAGCAGCCAAGGTCGGGACCTGCTCTACGAGCAGTACTTC. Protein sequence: CASSQGRDLLYEQYF.

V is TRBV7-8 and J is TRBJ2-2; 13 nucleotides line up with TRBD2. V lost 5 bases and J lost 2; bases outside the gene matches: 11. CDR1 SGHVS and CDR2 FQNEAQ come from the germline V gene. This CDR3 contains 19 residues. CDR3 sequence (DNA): TGTGCCAGCAGCCCACTGCCGGGACTAGCGGGAATCAACACCGGGGAGCTGTTTTTT. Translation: CASSPLPGLAGINTGELFF.

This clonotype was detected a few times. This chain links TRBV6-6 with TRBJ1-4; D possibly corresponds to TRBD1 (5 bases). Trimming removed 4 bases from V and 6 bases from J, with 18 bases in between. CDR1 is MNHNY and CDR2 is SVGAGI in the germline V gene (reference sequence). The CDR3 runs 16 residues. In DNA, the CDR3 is TGTGCCAGCAGTTCACACCAGGGAACTGTGGATGAAAAACTGTTTTTT. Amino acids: CASSSHQGTVDEKLFF.

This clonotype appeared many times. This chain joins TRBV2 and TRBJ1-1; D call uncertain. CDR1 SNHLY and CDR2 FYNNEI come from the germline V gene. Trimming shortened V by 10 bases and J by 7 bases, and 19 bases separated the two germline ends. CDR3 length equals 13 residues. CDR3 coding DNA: TGTGCCACCCAACTGGGTGCCGGCCGTGAAGCTTTCTTT. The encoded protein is CATQLGAGREAFF.

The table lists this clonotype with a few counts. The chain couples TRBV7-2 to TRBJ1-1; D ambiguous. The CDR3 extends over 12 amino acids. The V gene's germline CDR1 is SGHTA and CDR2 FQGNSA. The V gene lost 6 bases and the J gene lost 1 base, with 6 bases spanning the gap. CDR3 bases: TGTACCAGCAGAGCGGCGAACACTGAAGCTTTCTTT. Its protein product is CTSRAANTEAFF.

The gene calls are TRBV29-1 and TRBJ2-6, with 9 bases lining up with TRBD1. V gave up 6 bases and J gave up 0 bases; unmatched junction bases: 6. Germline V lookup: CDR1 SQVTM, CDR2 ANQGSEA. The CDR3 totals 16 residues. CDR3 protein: CSVQQDRGSGANVLTF. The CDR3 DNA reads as TGCAGCGTCCAACAGGACAGGGGCTCTGGGGCCAACGTCCTGACTTTC.

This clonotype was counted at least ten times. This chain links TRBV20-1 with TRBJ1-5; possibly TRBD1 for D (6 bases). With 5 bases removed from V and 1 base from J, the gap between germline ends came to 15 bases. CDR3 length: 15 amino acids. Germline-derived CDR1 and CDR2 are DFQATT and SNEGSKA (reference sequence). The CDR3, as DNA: TGCAGTGCTCCGGACAGCCAGAGGAGCAATCAGCCCCAGCATTTT. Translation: CSAPDSQRSNQPQHF.

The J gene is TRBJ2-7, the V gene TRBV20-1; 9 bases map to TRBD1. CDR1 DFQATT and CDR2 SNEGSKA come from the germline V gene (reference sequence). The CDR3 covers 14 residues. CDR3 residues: CSARKGTGIYEQYF. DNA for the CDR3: TGCAGCGCACGGAAGGGGACAGGGATCTACGAGCAGTACTTC.

CDR3 sequence reads: CSARDLRRNEKLFF. DNA of the CDR3: TGCAGTGCTAGAGATCTCCGTCGTAATGAAAAACTGTTTTTT. This chain connects TRBV20-1 to TRBJ1-4; D not certain. Trimming pared 0 bases from V and 4 bases from J, leaving 9 bases between. This CDR3 is built from 14 residues. CDR1 and CDR2 from the germline V gene are DFQATT and SNEGSKA (reference sequence).

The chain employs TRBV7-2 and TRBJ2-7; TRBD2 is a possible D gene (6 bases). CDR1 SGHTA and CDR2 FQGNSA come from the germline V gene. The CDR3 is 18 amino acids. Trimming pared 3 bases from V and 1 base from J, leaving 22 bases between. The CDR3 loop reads CASSFWPPGLTKSYEQYF. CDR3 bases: TGTGCCAGCAGCTTTTGGCCCCCGGGACTTACGAAATCCTACGAGCAGTACTTC.

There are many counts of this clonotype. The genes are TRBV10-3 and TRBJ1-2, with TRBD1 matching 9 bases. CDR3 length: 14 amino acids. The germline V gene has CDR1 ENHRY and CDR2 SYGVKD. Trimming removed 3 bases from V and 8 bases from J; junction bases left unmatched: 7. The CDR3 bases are TGTGCCATCAGTGACCCGGACAGGGGTAAGGGCTACACCTTC. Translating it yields CAISDPDRGKGYTF.

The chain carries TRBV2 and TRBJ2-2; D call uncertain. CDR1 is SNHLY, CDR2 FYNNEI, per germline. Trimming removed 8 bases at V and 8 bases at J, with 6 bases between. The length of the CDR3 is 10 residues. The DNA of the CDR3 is TGTGCCAGCGAGAATGGGGAGCTGTTTTTT. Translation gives CASENGELFF.

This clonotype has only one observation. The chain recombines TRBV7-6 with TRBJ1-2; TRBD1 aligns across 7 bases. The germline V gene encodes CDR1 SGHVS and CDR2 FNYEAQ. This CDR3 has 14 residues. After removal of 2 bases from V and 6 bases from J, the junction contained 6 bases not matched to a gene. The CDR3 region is CASSLLGTAHGYTF. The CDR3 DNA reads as TGTGCCAGCAGCTTACTGGGGACAGCACATGGCTACACCTTC.

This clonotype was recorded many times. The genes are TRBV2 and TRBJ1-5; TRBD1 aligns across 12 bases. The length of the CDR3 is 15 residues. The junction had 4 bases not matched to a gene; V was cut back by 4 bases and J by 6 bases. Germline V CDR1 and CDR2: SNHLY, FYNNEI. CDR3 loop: CASSGGQGARQPQHF. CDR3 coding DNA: TGTGCCAGCAGTGGGGGACAGGGGGCTCGTCAGCCCCAGCATTTT.

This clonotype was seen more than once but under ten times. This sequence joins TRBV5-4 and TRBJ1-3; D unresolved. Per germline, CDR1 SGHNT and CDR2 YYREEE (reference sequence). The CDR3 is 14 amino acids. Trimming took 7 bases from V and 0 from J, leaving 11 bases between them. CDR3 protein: CASAEEPSGNTIYF. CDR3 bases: TGTGCCAGCGCGGAGGAGCCCTCTGGAAACACCATATATTTT.

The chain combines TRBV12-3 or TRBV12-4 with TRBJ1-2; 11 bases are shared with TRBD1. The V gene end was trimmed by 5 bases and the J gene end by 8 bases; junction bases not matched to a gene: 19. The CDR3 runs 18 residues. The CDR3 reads CASSPQPGTGGQKGGYTF. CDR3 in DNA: TGTGCCAGCAGTCCCCAACCCGGGACAGGGGGTCAAAAGGGAGGCTACACCTTC.

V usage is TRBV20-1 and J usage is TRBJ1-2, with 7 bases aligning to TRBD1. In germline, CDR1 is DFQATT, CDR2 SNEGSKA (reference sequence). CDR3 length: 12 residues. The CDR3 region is CRGNRGDYGYTF. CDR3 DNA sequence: TGCAGGGGTAACAGGGGAGACTATGGCTACACCTTC.

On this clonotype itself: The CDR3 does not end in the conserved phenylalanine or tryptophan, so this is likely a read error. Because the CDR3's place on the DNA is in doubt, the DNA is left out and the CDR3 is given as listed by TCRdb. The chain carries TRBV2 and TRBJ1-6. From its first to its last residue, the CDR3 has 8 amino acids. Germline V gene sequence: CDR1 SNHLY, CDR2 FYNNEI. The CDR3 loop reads CASSDVNY.

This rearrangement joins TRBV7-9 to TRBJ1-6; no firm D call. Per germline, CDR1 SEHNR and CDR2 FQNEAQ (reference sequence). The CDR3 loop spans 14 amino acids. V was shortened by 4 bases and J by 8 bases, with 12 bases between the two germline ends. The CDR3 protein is CASSSVRADSPLHF. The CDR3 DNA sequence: TGTGCCAGCAGCTCAGTCCGGGCTGATTCACCCCTCCACTTT.